Detailed here is one TCR beta chain. This record belongs to a study of OX40 agonist ivuxolimab in advanced cancers. Here immunoSEQ multiplex PCR was the method, and the copy in TCRdb shows in-frame clones only, minus some. Of over 50,000 clones listed, approximately 92% are singletons. Germline CDR1 and CDR2: LNHDA and SQIVND (reference sequence). Losses at the gene ends were 9 bases for V and 4 bases for J; bases not matched to a gene: 5. The CDR3 is 12 residues long. The genes are TRBV19 and TRBJ1-1, with 7 bases lining up with TRBD1. This TCR was recovered from an adult with an advanced solid tumor such as melanoma, head and neck, liver or kidney cancer. Sequenced here: CD4+ or CD8+ T cells sorted from blood, sampled in a trial of the OX40 agonist ivuxolimab. The DNA of the CDR3 is TGTGCCAGCAGACAGGGTTCCACTGAAGCTTTCTTT. Amino acids: CASRQGSTEAFF.